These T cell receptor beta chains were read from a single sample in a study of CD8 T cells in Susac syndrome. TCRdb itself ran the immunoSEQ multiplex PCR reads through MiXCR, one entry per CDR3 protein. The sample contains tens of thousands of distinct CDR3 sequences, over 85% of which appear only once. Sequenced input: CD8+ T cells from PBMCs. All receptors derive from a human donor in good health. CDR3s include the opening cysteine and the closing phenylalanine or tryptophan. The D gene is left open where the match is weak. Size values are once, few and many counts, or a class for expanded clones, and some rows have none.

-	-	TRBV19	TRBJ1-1	TGTGCCAGTAGTATAGACAGGGCCATGAACACTGAAGCTTTCTTT	CASSIDRAMNTEAFF
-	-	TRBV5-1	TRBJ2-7	TGCGCCAGCAAAGGGTCCCAGGACGTTTTGGCGGGGAAAGAGCAGTACTTC	CASKGSQDVLAGKEQYF
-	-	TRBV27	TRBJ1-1	TGTGCCAGCAGGCAGGGAACTAGGACTGAAGCTTTCTTT	CASRQGTRTEAFF
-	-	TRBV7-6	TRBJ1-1	TGTGCCAGCAGCTCAGGTTGGGGGCAGAACACTGAAGCTTTCTTT	CASSSGWGQNTEAFF
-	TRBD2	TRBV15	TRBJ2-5	TGTGCCACCAGCACTTGGACTAGTCAAAGTGAGACCCAGTACTTC	CATSTWTSQSETQYF
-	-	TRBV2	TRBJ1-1	TGTGCCAGCAGAGGGACTATTGCTTTCTTT	CASRGTIAFF
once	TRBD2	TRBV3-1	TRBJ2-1	TGTGCCAGCAGCCTGGAGGCGGGAGGGTACGACAATGAGCAGTTCTTC	CASSLEAGGYDNEQFF
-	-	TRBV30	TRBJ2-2	TGTGCCTGGAGTTGGGGGGGCATCGCCGGGGAGCTGTTTTTT	CAWSWGGIAGELFF
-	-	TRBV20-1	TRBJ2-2	TGCAGTGCTCTGGACAGACACATCGGGGAGCTGTTTTTT	CSALDRHIGELFF
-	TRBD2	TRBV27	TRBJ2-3	TGTGCCAGCAGTCCTAACTTTTGGGGAGCGGGAGCGGGAGATACGCAGTATTTT	CASSPNFWGAGAGDTQYF
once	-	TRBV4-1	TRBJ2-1	TGCGCCAGCAGCCAAGTGGGCTTCAATGAGCAGTTCTTC	CASSQVGFNEQFF
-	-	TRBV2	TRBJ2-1	TGTGCCAGCACCCGAGTGGCCGGAGTTGAGCAGTTCTTC	CASTRVAGVEQFF
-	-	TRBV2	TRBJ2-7	TGTGCCAGCAGCCGGAATGGGGAGCAGTACTTC	CASSRNGEQYF
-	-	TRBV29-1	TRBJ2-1	TGCAGCGCCGACGGGCCCTCCTACAATGAGCAGTTCTTC	CSADGPSYNEQFF
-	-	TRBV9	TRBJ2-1	TGTGCCAGCAGCGTATGGGGGGGCGGTTACAATGAGCAGTTCTTC	CASSVWGGGYNEQFF
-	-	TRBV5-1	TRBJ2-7	TGCGCCAGCAGCCCGGTGACAGACTCCTACGAGCAGTACTTC	CASSPVTDSYEQYF
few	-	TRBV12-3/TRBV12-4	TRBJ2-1	TGTGCCAGCAGTTTAGCGGGAGTCTACAATGAGCAGTTCTTC	CASSLAGVYNEQFF
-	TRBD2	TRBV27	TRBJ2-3	TGTGCCAGCAGTACAGGGACTAGCGGGAAGGATACGCAGTATTTT	CASSTGTSGKDTQYF
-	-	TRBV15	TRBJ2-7	TGTGCCACCAGCAGAGACAACGTATTTCGAGAGCAGTACTTC	CATSRDNVFREQYF
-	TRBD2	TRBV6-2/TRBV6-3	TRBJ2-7	TGTGCCAGCAGTACCCGGACTAGCGGGTTGTACGAGCAGTACTTC	CASSTRTSGLYEQYF
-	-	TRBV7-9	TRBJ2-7	TGTGCCAGCAGCTTACCAGGGCGTATCTACGAGCAGTACTTC	CASSLPGRIYEQYF
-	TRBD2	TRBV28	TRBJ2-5	TGTGCCAGCAGTTTCTTAGCTAGCGGGGCACAAGAGACCCAGTACTTC	CASSFLASGAQETQYF
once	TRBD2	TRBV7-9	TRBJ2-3	TGTGCCAGCAGCTTCCTAGCGGGGCCCACAGATACGCAGTATTTT	CASSFLAGPTDTQYF
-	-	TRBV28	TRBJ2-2	TGTGCCAGCACATTGCGGGGGAACACCGGGGAGCTGTTTTTT	CASTLRGNTGELFF
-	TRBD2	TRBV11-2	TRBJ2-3	TGTGCCAGCAGCTCCATGCTAGCGGGGGTAACAACTAGCACAGATACGCAGTATTTT	CASSSMLAGVTTSTDTQYF
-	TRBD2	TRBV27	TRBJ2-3	TGTGCCAGCAGTTCCAATACGGGACTAGCGTTCGTATCAGATACGCAGTATTTT	CASSSNTGLAFVSDTQYF
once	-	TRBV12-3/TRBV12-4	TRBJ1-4	TGTGCCAGCAGTGGCCCGAGGGGGTCAACTAATGAAAAACTGTTTTTT	CASSGPRGSTNEKLFF
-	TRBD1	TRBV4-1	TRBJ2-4	TGCGCCAGCAGCGCCGGGACAGGGTTGGTCATTCAGTACTTC	CASSAGTGLVIQYF
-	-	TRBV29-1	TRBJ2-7	TGCAGCGTTGAAACGGGGTCCGGTGGCTACGAGCAGTACTTC	CSVETGSGGYEQYF
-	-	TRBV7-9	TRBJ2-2	TGTGCCAGCAGCCCCTGGGTTAGCGGGGAGCTGTTTTTT	CASSPWVSGELFF
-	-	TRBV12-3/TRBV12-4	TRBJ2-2	TGTGCCAGCAGTTGGGGGGCCGGGGAGCTGTTTTTT	CASSWGAGELFF
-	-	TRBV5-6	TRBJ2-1	TGTGCCAGCAGAGAGGGATACGAGCAGTTCTTC	CASREGYEQFF
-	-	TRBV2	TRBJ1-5	TGTGCCAGCCAAACCTTGGGTCAGCCCCAGCATTTT	CASQTLGQPQHF
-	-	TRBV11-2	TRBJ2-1	TGTGCCAGCAGTTATGACTACTCCTACAATGAGCAGTTCTTC	CASSYDYSYNEQFF
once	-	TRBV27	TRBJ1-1	TGTGCCAGCAGTTGGGGACGGTACACTGAAGCTTTCTTT	CASSWGRYTEAFF
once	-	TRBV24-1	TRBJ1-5	TGTGCCACCAGTGATTTGAAGGACGGTAATCAGCCCCAGCATTTT	CATSDLKDGNQPQHF
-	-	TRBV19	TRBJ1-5	TGTGCCAGTAGTATAGGCCCCTCCTCGACCGATTACGATAGCAATCAGCCCCAGCATTTT	CASSIGPSSTDYDSNQPQHF
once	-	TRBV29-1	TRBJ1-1	TGCAGCGGCCGGGACACTGAGAACACTGAAGCTTTCTTT	CSGRDTENTEAFF
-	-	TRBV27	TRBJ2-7	TGTGCCAGCAGTACCCGGGAAGCTTACGAGCAGTACTTC	CASSTREAYEQYF
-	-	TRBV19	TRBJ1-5	TGTGCCAGTAGTATTGGAGCCCAGCCCCAGCATTTT	CASSIGAQPQHF
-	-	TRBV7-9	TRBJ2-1	TGTGCCAGCAGCTCCGAGGGGAATGAGCAGTTCTTC	CASSSEGNEQFF
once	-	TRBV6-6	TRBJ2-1	TGTGCCAGCAGCCCCCCGGACAATGAGCAGTTCTTC	CASSPPDNEQFF
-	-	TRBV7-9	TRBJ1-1	TGTGCCAGCAGCACCGGAGTCGCGGGGTTGGACACTGAAGCTTTCTTT	CASSTGVAGLDTEAFF
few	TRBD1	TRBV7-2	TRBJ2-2	TGTGCCAGCAGCTTGGGGACAGGGAGTACGGGGGAGCTGTTTTTT	CASSLGTGSTGELFF
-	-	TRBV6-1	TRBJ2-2	TGTGCCAGCAGTGAGGTTGACACCGGGGAGCTGTTTTTT	CASSEVDTGELFF
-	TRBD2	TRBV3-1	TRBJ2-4	TGTGCCAGCAGCCTAGGAGCGGGAGGAGCCAAAAACATTCAGTACTTC	CASSLGAGGAKNIQYF
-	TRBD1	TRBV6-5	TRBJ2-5	TGTGCCAGCAGTTACGCGCGACAGGGGGCTCGGGAGACCCAGTACTTC	CASSYARQGARETQYF
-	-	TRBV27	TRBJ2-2	TGTGCCAGCAGTTTCAACACCGGGGAGCTGTTTTTT	CASSFNTGELFF
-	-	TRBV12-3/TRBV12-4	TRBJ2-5	TGTGCCAGCAGTGGAGACAAGGGGGAGACCCAGTACTTC	CASSGDKGETQYF
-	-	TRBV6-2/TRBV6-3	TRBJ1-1	TGTGCCAGCACCCAGACCCTCGGAGGGACTGAAGCTTTCTTT	CASTQTLGGTEAFF
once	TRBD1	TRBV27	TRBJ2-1	TGTGCCAGCAGTTTATCGGGGACAGCGTTGGGGAATGAGCAGTTCTTC	CASSLSGTALGNEQFF
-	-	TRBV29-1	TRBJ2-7	TGCAGCGTTAAGTCGGGACCCTACGAGCAGTACTTC	CSVKSGPYEQYF
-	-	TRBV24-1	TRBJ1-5	TGTGCCACCAGTGATGGGGATAGCAATCAGCCCCAGCATTTT	CATSDGDSNQPQHF
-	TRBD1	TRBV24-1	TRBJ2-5	TGTGCCACCAGTGATTCAGTCCCGGGACAGGGTAGGCACCAAGAGACCCAGTACTTC	CATSDSVPGQGRHQETQYF